These T cell receptor beta chains were read from a single sample in a study of CD8+ T cells in alopecia areata. Profiled with immunoSEQ multiplex PCR; TCRdb holds only in-frame clones, not every one. The data hold roughly 150,000 clones, with approximately 56% observed a single time. The specimen was CD8+ T cells sorted from blood. All receptors derive from a human donor in good health. Both conserved end residues are part of each CDR3. A D gene is named only where the DNA matches it firmly. Some rows have no size entry. The others give once, few or many, or a class for an expanded clone.

V: TRBV29-1; J: TRBJ2-7; size: NA; D: NA; DNA: TGCAGCGTTGGAGGGGGGCACCCCTACGAGCAGTACTTC; CDR3: CSVGGGHPYEQYF
V: TRBV4-1; J: TRBJ1-5; size: NA; D: NA; DNA: TGCGCCAGCAGCCAAGTGAACTCAGGGGTACAGCCCCAGCATTTT; CDR3: CASSQVNSGVQPQHF
V: TRBV20-1; J: TRBJ1-1; size: few; D: NA; DNA: TGCAGTGCTAGATATGGGGGGACACTTTTT; CDR3: CSARYGGTLF
V: TRBV7-9; J: TRBJ2-3; size: few; D: NA; DNA: TGTGCCAGCAGCCCCAGGGGATCTACAGATACGCAGTATTTT; CDR3: CASSPRGSTDTQYF
V: TRBV6-6; J: TRBJ2-1; size: NA; D: TRBD2; DNA: TGTGCCAGCAGTTACTCGCTAGCGGGTGAGCAGTTCTTC; CDR3: CASSYSLAGEQFF
V: TRBV19; J: TRBJ2-1; size: NA; D: TRBD2; DNA: TGTGCCAGTAGGAAGGGCGGACTAGCTATTACCTACAATGAGCAGTTCTTC; CDR3: CASRKGGLAITYNEQFF
V: TRBV6-5; J: TRBJ2-1; size: NA; D: NA; DNA: TGTGCCAGCAGTTACCAGAGATACAATGAGCAGTTCTTC; CDR3: CASSYQRYNEQFF
V: TRBV28; J: TRBJ2-1; size: NA; D: TRBD2; DNA: TGTGCCAGCAGTTTGGTCGCTAGCGGGAGTTCGGGCAATGAGCAGTTCTTC; CDR3: CASSLVASGSSGNEQFF
V: TRBV20-1; J: TRBJ2-7; size: NA; D: NA; DNA: TGCAGTGCAGGCATACGGATGGAGCAGTACTTC; CDR3: CSAGIRMEQYF
V: TRBV9; J: TRBJ1-2; size: once; D: NA; DNA: TGTGCCAGCAGCGCGACCGGGGGGGACTACACCTTC; CDR3: CASSATGGDYTF
V: TRBV29-1; J: TRBJ2-3; size: few; D: TRBD2; DNA: TGCAGCGTTGAAGCGAGGCTACGGGGGACTAGCGGGAGAAGGACGCAGTATTTT; CDR3: CSVEARLRGTSGRRTQYF
V: TRBV7-9; J: TRBJ2-5; size: NA; D: NA; DNA: TGTGCCAGCAGCTTATATCGCCAGGGGAAAGAGACCCAGTACTTC; CDR3: CASSLYRQGKETQYF
V: TRBV2; J: TRBJ1-5; size: NA; D: NA; DNA: TGTGCCAGCAGCTCGGGGAACAATCAGCCCCAGCATTTT; CDR3: CASSSGNNQPQHF
V: TRBV5-6; J: TRBJ1-1; size: NA; D: NA; DNA: TGTGCCAGCAGCTCGAAGAGGGGTTTTGAAGCTTTCTTT; CDR3: CASSSKRGFEAFF
V: TRBV7-2; J: TRBJ2-1; size: NA; D: NA; DNA: TGTGCCACTCACCTCCCCGGGACCAACAATGAGCAGTTCTTC; CDR3: CATHLPGTNNEQFF
V: TRBV28; J: TRBJ2-1; size: NA; D: NA; DNA: TGTGCCAGCACTCTCCCCGGGGGTATCAATGAGCAGTTCTTC; CDR3: CASTLPGGINEQFF
V: TRBV10-2; J: TRBJ1-1; size: many; D: NA; DNA: TGCGCCAGCAGTGATCAAGCGCGGGGCACTGAAGCTTTCTTT; CDR3: CASSDQARGTEAFF